The 19 T cell receptor beta chains listed next were all sequenced from one sample in a study of blood T cell repertoires in COVID-19. Assay: immunoSEQ multiplex PCR; the TCRdb copy retains only in-frame clones and omits some. The repertoire consists of 80,000 to 90,000 clones, with approximately 85% occurring once and the leading ten covering 3%. The sequencing sample was made of peripheral blood. The receptors stem from a woman at least 80 years old with COVID-19, enrolled during active disease.

This clone was observed once. This chain connects TRBV12-3 or TRBV12-4 to TRBJ2-7; TRBD1 matches at 10 bases. V lost 5 bases, J lost 12 bases, and 10 bases stayed unmatched. The CDR3 spans 13 residues. CDR3 loop: CASSLEGTGAAYF. As DNA, the CDR3 is TGTGCCAGCAGTCTAGAAGGGACAGGGGCTGCGTACTTC.

The chain has TRBV3-1 (or the pseudogene TRBV3-2) and TRBJ2-1, with 12 nucleotides matching TRBD2. Germline V gene lookup returns CDR1 LGHDT and CDR2 YNNKEL (reference sequence). V gave up 0 bases and J gave up 7 bases; unmatched junction bases: 7. The CDR3 sequence is 17 residues long. CDR3 loop: CASSQDAWLAGGNEQFF. The CDR3 DNA follows: TGTGCCAGCAGCCAAGATGCGTGGCTAGCGGGAGGGAATGAGCAGTTCTTC.

A few counts support this clone. The chain couples TRBV27 to TRBJ2-1; TRBD2 agrees at 8 bases. CDR3 size: 15 residues. V shed 7 bases and J 3 bases; nucleotides not matched to a gene: 8. Germline lookup yields CDR1 MNHEY and CDR2 SMNVEV (reference sequence). The CDR3 nucleotides read TGTGCCAGCAACCCAGGACTAGCTGTCTACAATGAGCAGTTCTTC. Residues: CASNPGLAVYNEQFF.

This clone has a single count. This sequence joins TRBV9 and TRBJ2-5; possible D gene TRBD1, 5 bases. Germline assignment: CDR1 SGDLS and CDR2 YYNGEE. Trimming cost V 1 base and J 4 bases, with 5 bases left between them. The CDR3 has 12 amino acids. CDR3 nucleotides: TGTGCCAGCAGCGTACAGGGAGAGACCCAGTACTTC. Protein: CASSVQGETQYF.

This clone occurred a few times. The rearrangement joins TRBV5-1 to TRBJ1-3, with D maybe TRBD1 (6 bases). The V and J ends lost 4 bases and 2 bases respectively, with 19 bases between them. The germline V gene encodes CDR1 SGHRS and CDR2 YFSETQ. CDR3 length: 17 residues. Here the CDR3 DNA reads TGCGCCAGCAGCCTCGTAGGGGGAGCTCTTACTGGAAACACCATATATTTT. This codes for CASSLVGGALTGNTIYF.

The chain uses TRBV11-1 and TRBJ2-7; D possibly corresponds to TRBD1 (5 bases). The V gene lost 2 bases and the J gene lost 4 bases, with 9 bases spanning the gap. This CDR3 is 13 amino acids long. The germline gives CDR1 SGHAT, CDR2 FQDESV (reference sequence). CDR3 nucleotide sequence: TGTGCCAGCAGCTTATACAGGTGGTACGAGCAGTACTTC. It specifies CASSLYRWYEQYF.

In its sample, this clone was seen once. The chain carries TRBV18 and TRBJ2-3, with TRBD2 matching over 9 bases. Unmatched junction bases numbered 6, after V lost 3 bases and J lost 5 bases. The CDR3 runs to 15 residues. Germline V gene sequence: CDR1 KGHSH, CDR2 LQKENI. CDR3 in amino acids: CASSPIAGVGDTQYF. Here the CDR3 DNA reads TGTGCCAGCTCACCTATAGCGGGAGTGGGAGATACGCAGTATTTT.

The chain links TRBV18 to TRBJ1-1; 12 bases map to TRBD1. V trimming: 5 bases; J trimming: 4 bases; junction bases outside the gene matches: 8. The CDR3 extends over 16 amino acids. Germline V gene data show CDR1 as KGHSH and CDR2 as LQKENI. As DNA, the CDR3 is TGTGCCAGCTCAGTCGGGACAGGGGGCTGGGGCACTGAAGCTTTCTTT. Translation gives CASSVGTGGWGTEAFF.

The genes are TRBV3-1 (or the pseudogene TRBV3-2) and TRBJ1-1; TRBD1 matches at 7 bases. Trimming took 3 bases from V and 8 from J; bases not matched to a gene: 9. The CDR3 is 14 residues long. Germline V lookup: CDR1 LGHDT, CDR2 YNNKEL (reference sequence). The CDR3 here is CASSHLGGEEEAFF. The CDR3 nucleotides read TGTGCCAGCAGCCACTTAGGGGGCGAGGAAGAAGCTTTCTTT.

The genes are TRBV7-8 and TRBJ2-1, with D perhaps matching TRBD2 (6 bases). Germline CDR1 SGHVS, CDR2 FQNEAQ. The CDR3 length is 15 residues. Trimming removed 4 bases at V and 6 bases at J, with 16 bases between. The CDR3 region is CASSSKRESVNEQFF. CDR3 DNA sequence: TGTGCCAGCAGCTCCAAACGGGAGTCGGTCAATGAGCAGTTCTTC. The whole variable domain, remainder taken from reference TRBV7-8 and TRBJ2-1, is GAGVSQSPRYKVAKRGQDVALRCDPISGHVSLFWYQQALGQGPEFLTYFQNEAQLDKSGLPSDRFFAERPEGSVSTLKIQRTQQEDSAVYLCASSSKRESVNEQFFGPGTRLTVL.

The rearrangement joins TRBV28 to TRBJ1-2; 8 nucleotides align to TRBD1. CDR3 length equals 15 residues. CDR1 is MDHEN and CDR2 is SYDVKM in the germline V gene. J lost 4 bases, V lost 5 bases, and 9 bases had no gene match. The CDR3 loop is CASSGRQGTGYGYTF. The CDR3 DNA reads TGTGCCAGCAGTGGACGACAGGGGACTGGCTATGGCTACACCTTC.

The V and J genes are TRBV10-3 and TRBJ2-3; 9 nucleotides align to TRBD1. V shed 4 bases, J shed 4 bases, and the junction held 15 bases outside the gene matches. The CDR3 sequence is 18 residues long. Germline V CDR1 and CDR2: ENHRY, SYGVKD. Written as DNA, the CDR3 is TGTGCCATCAGTGCTCACCGGGACAGGGATAGGTTGTCAGATACGCAGTATTTT. Its protein product is CAISAHRDRDRLSDTQYF.

The V call is TRBV28, the J call TRBJ2-7, with 9 bases identical to TRBD1. The CDR3 sequence is 16 residues long. In germline, CDR1 is MDHEN, CDR2 SYDVKM. The J segment lost 1 base and the V segment lost 4 bases, leaving 8 bases of the junction unmatched. The CDR3 sequence: CASSSIGQGRSYEQYF. The CDR3 bases are TGTGCCAGCAGTTCAATTGGACAGGGGAGGTCCTACGAGCAGTACTTC.

The chain links TRBV5-6 to TRBJ2-3; 7 bases are shared with TRBD1. There are 16 residues in the CDR3. Looked up from germline, CDR1 is SGHDT and CDR2 is YYEEEE. Germline trimming cut 0 bases from V and 0 bases from J; bases unmatched to any gene: 4. The CDR3 DNA reads TGTGCCAGCAGCTTGGAGGGGGACAGAAGCACAGATACGCAGTATTTT. Protein: CASSLEGDRSTDTQYF. The variable domain in full, with the rest retrieved from reference TRBV5-6 and TRBJ2-3, is DAGVTQSPTHLIKTRGQQVTLRCSPKSGHDTVSWYQQALGQGPQFIFQYYEEEERQRGNFPDRFSGHQFPNYSSELNVNALLLGDSALYLCASSLEGDRSTDTQYFGPGTRLTVL.

The chain is built from TRBV19 and TRBJ2-5; D might be TRBD1 (5 bases). The V and J ends lost 9 bases and 2 bases respectively, with 7 bases between them. From germline, CDR1 is LNHDA and CDR2 SQIVND (reference sequence). This CDR3 comprises 11 residues. In DNA, the CDR3 is TGTGCCAGGCAGGGTCAAGAGACCCAGTACTTC. This codes for CARQGQETQYF.

This clone was seen a handful of times. The genes are TRBV12-3 or TRBV12-4 and TRBJ2-3, with a possible D match to TRBD2 (6 bases). CDR3 length equals 13 residues. V lost 6 bases, J lost 7 bases, and 14 bases lay in between. This CDR3 is CASSVNRDYTQYF. The CDR3 nucleotides are TGTGCCAGCAGCGTCAACCGGGACTATACGCAGTATTTT.

The chain couples TRBV29-1 to TRBJ2-1; 7 bases map to TRBD1. CDR3 size: 13 residues. V shed 7 bases, J shed 6 bases, and the junction held 9 bases outside the gene matches. Germline CDR1 and CDR2: SQVTM and ANQGSEA. The CDR3 protein is CSGDQRDSNEQFF. In nucleotides, the CDR3 is TGCAGCGGTGACCAACGGGACAGCAATGAGCAGTTCTTC.

The chain joins TRBV18 to TRBJ1-5, with a weak D call TRBD1 (5 bases). Trimming left V 6 bases short and J 2 bases short, with 14 bases between. Germline CDR1 KGHSH, CDR2 LQKENI. The CDR3 runs 15 residues. For the CDR3, the DNA is TGTGCCAGCTCCCGGAACGGGGGGGGCAATCAGCCCCAGCATTTT. This translates into CASSRNGGGNQPQHF.

V gene TRBV5-1 combines with J gene TRBJ2-2, with a possible D match to TRBD1 (6 bases). The CDR3 contains 13 residues. Germline V lookup: CDR1 SGHRS, CDR2 YFSETQ. V was trimmed by 2 bases and J by 6 bases, leaving 8 bases between them. CDR3 protein: CASSFTGPGELFF. DNA for the CDR3: TGCGCCAGCAGCTTCACAGGGCCCGGGGAGCTGTTTTTT. The full variable domain, in which reference TRBV5-1 and TRBJ2-2 provide the parts outside the CDR3, is KAGVTQTPRYLIKTRGQQVTLSCSPISGHRSVSWYQQTPGQGLQFLFEYFSETQRNKGNFPGRFSGRQFSNSRSEMNVSTLELGDSALYLCASSFTGPGELFFGEGSRLTVL.